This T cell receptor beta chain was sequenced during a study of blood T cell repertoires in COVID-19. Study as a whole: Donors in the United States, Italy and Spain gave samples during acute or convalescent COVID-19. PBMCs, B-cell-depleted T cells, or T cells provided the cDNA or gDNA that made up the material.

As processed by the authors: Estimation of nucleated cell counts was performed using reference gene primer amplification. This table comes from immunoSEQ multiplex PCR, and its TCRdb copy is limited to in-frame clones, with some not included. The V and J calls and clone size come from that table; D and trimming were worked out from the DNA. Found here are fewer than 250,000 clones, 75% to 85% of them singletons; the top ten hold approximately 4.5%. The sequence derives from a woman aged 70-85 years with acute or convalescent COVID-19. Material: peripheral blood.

CDR3 residues: CASSLVGLGETQYF. Written as DNA, the CDR3 is TGCGCCAGCAGCTTGGTAGGACTAGGTGAGACCCAGTACTTC. This rearrangement joins TRBV5-1 to TRBJ2-5; 7 nucleotides line up with TRBD2. The germline V gene encodes CDR1 SGHRS and CDR2 YFSETQ. The CDR3 has 14 residues. Trimming removed 0 bases from V and 5 bases from J; junction bases left unmatched: 4.